A selection of T cell receptor beta chains follows, all from one sample in a study of T cells in Graves' hyperthyroidism and ophthalmopathy. TCRdb ran MiXCR on the multiplex PCR reads and lists one entry per CDR3 protein. The sample records about 740,000 distinct CDR3 sequences, 14% being singletons. Sequenced: blood. All receptors derive from a woman aged 18-30 years with Graves' hyperthyroidism. Both conserved end residues are part of each CDR3. The D gene is left open where the match is weak. Size is stated for part of the rows, as once, few or many counts, or as a class when the clone is expanded.

J gene: TRBJ2-1
D gene: TRBD2
V gene: TRBV7-9
clone size: many
CDR3 protein: CASSAGLTSGRANNEQFF
CDR3 DNA: TGTGCCAGCAGCGCTGGATTAACTAGCGGGAGGGCCAACAATGAGCAGTTCTTC

J gene: TRBJ2-2
D gene: .
V gene: TRBV11-1
clone size: many
CDR3 protein: CASSLAPQRELFF
CDR3 DNA: TGTGCCAGCAGCTTAGCCCCGCAGCGGGAGCTGTTTTTT

J gene: TRBJ2-7
D gene: .
V gene: TRBV18
clone size: many
CDR3 protein: CASSPVSEVYEQYF
CDR3 DNA: TGTGCCAGCTCACCGGTTAGCGAGGTCTACGAGCAGTACTTC

J gene: TRBJ2-1
D gene: TRBD2
V gene: TRBV12-3/TRBV12-4
clone size: many
CDR3 protein: CASSLWAGGPSDEQFF
CDR3 DNA: TGTGCCAGCAGTTTGTGGGCGGGAGGGCCATCGGATGAGCAGTTCTTC

J gene: TRBJ1-5
D gene: .
V gene: TRBV2
clone size: .
CDR3 protein: CASSGDLGNQSQHF
CDR3 DNA: TGTGCCAGCAGTGGGGACCTGGGGAATCAGTCCCAGCATTTT

J gene: TRBJ2-1
D gene: .
V gene: TRBV29-1
clone size: .
CDR3 protein: CSTGEASYNEQFF
CDR3 DNA: TGCAGTACAGGGGAGGCCTCCTACAATGAGCAGTTCTTC

J gene: TRBJ1-1
D gene: .
V gene: TRBV20-1
clone size: many
CDR3 protein: CSARDSRKVNTEAFF
CDR3 DNA: TGCAGTGCTAGAGACTCCCGGAAGGTGAACACTGAAGCTTTCTTT

J gene: TRBJ2-2
D gene: TRBD1
V gene: TRBV7-9
clone size: few
CDR3 protein: CASRITGDTGELFF
CDR3 DNA: TGTGCCAGCAGGATAACAGGGGACACCGGGGAGCTGTTTTTT

J gene: TRBJ2-7
D gene: .
V gene: TRBV6-2/TRBV6-3
clone size: few
CDR3 protein: CASSYLPTGHYEQYF
CDR3 DNA: TGTGCCAGCAGTTACCTACCGACGGGGCACTACGAGCAGTACTTC

J gene: TRBJ2-7
D gene: .
V gene: TRBV28
clone size: many
CDR3 protein: CASRGRYEQYF
CDR3 DNA: TGTGCCAGTCGGGGGCGTTACGAGCAGTACTTC

J gene: TRBJ2-5
D gene: .
V gene: TRBV28
clone size: .
CDR3 protein: CASTPNRAVGETQYF
CDR3 DNA: TGTGCCAGCACACCCAACCGGGCGGTGGGAGAGACCCAGTACTTC

J gene: TRBJ2-7
D gene: TRBD1
V gene: TRBV28
clone size: few
CDR3 protein: CASSLGQGSYERYF
CDR3 DNA: TGTGCCAGCAGTTTAGGACAGGGCTCCTACGAGCGGTACTTC